Listed below are T cell receptor beta chains from one sample, sequenced in a study of blood T cell repertoires in COVID-19. Profiled with immunoSEQ multiplex PCR; TCRdb holds only in-frame clones, not every one. Of some 35,000 clones listed, over 65% are singletons. Sequencing input: peripheral blood. The receptors originated from a man in his 70s with acute or convalescent COVID-19. The CDR3 runs from the conserved cysteine through the conserved F or W. D genes are given only for firm matches. Clone size is not always given. Where it is, it says once, few, many or a class for expanded clones.

d_call j_call clone_size v_call cdr3_aa cdr3_nt
- TRBJ1-1 - TRBV9 CASSDSQNTEAFF TGTGCCAGCAGCGATAGCCAGAACACTGAAGCTTTCTTT
TRBD2 TRBJ2-2 - TRBV25-1 CASSDWVAGVGTGELFF TGTGCCAGCAGTGATTGGGTAGCGGGAGTGGGCACCGGGGAGCTGTTTTTT
- TRBJ2-7 - TRBV10-1 CASSAGVGRSSYEQYF TGCGCCAGCAGTGCTGGTGTCGGGAGAAGCTCCTACGAGCAGTACTTC
- TRBJ1-1 - TRBV10-2 CASSRRGGTEAFF TGCGCCAGCAGCAGGAGAGGGGGCACTGAAGCTTTCTTT
- TRBJ2-3 - TRBV12-3/TRBV12-4 CASSRDIGDTQYF TGTGCCAGCAGTCGGGACATCGGGGATACGCAGTATTTT
- TRBJ2-7 - TRBV19 CASSILSGEQYF TGTGCCAGTAGTATCTTATCCGGGGAGCAGTACTTC
- TRBJ1-5 - TRBV6-2/TRBV6-3 CASSYSIGLGGNQPQHF TGTGCCAGCAGTTACTCGATCGGGCTCGGGGGCAATCAGCCCCAGCATTTT
- TRBJ1-5 once TRBV6-6 CASSYPEGGQPQHF TGTGCCAGCAGTTACCCGGAAGGGGGTCAGCCCCAGCATTTT
TRBD2 TRBJ2-2 once TRBV5-1 CASSKTPQGGSVAGELFF TGCGCCAGCAGCAAGACACCGCAGGGCGGGAGTGTCGCCGGGGAGCTGTTTTTT
- TRBJ1-5 medium-sized TRBV5-1 CASSLVTGSQPQHF TGCGCCAGCAGCTTGGTAACAGGTAGTCAGCCCCAGCATTTT
TRBD1 TRBJ1-2 - TRBV7-2 CASRQGAGFYGYTF TGTGCCAGCAGGCAGGGGGCAGGTTTCTATGGCTACACCTTC
- TRBJ1-2 - TRBV27 CASGIPTGLYGYTF TGTGCCAGCGGAATACCAACAGGGTTATATGGCTACACCTTC
- TRBJ2-3 - TRBV11-3 CASSPRGTDTQYF TGTGCCAGCAGCCCCAGGGGAACCGATACGCAGTATTTT
TRBD1 TRBJ2-3 - TRBV10-1 CASSPNWTGGADTQYF TGCGCCAGCAGCCCTAACTGGACAGGGGGGGCAGATACGCAGTATTTT
- TRBJ2-5 few TRBV7-9 CASSLVGTGETQYF TGTGCCAGCAGCTTAGTGGGGACTGGGGAGACCCAGTACTTC
- TRBJ2-5 - TRBV19 CASSIGDLEYQETQYF TGTGCCAGTAGTATCGGGGATCTAGAGTACCAAGAGACCCAGTACTTC
TRBD2 TRBJ2-5 - TRBV4-1 CASSLTSTSGSQETQYF TGCGCCAGCAGCCTTACATCGACTAGCGGGAGTCAAGAGACCCAGTACTTC
- TRBJ1-2 - TRBV5-3 CARSLEGYGYTF TGTGCCAGAAGCTTGGAGGGGTATGGCTACACCTTC
TRBD1 TRBJ1-4 - TRBV7-9 CASSLTGGNEKLFF TGTGCCAGCAGCCTGACAGGGGGTAATGAAAAACTGTTTTTT
- TRBJ1-2 - TRBV23-1 CASSQSIGRHKNYGYTF TGCGCCAGCAGTCAATCGATCGGTAGACACAAAAACTATGGCTACACCTTC
- TRBJ2-1 - TRBV27 CASSFAMHNEQFF TGTGCCAGCAGTTTTGCGATGCACAATGAGCAGTTCTTC
- TRBJ1-3 few TRBV7-9 CASSLFTGDTIYF TGTGCCAGCAGCTTATTTACGGGGGACACCATATATTTT
- TRBJ1-2 once TRBV6-5 CASSYSAGLINYGYTF TGTGCCAGCAGTTACTCGGCGGGGCTGATCAACTATGGCTACACCTTC
- TRBJ1-4 - TRBV15 CATRPGDNNEKLFF TGTGCCACCAGGCCTGGGGACAATAATGAAAAACTGTTTTTT
TRBD1 TRBJ2-2 once TRBV29-1 CSAGTVENGELFF TGCAGCGCGGGGACAGTTGAGAACGGGGAGCTGTTTTTT
- TRBJ1-5 - TRBV28 CATLVGGSQPQHF TGTGCCACCCTGGTGGGGGGGTCTCAGCCCCAGCATTTT
TRBD1 TRBJ1-4 - TRBV19 CASRTGVTNEKLFF TGTGCCAGCAGGACAGGGGTTACTAATGAAAAACTGTTTTTT
- TRBJ1-5 - TRBV19 CASSNGFHQPQHF TGTGCCAGTAGTAACGGGTTCCATCAGCCCCAGCATTTT
TRBD1 TRBJ1-2 - TRBV5-4 CASSHGPGTGLTNYGYTF TGTGCCAGCAGCCACGGTCCCGGGACAGGCCTGACAAACTATGGCTACACCTTC
- TRBJ1-2 few TRBV4-3 CASSQDRDMRGYTF TGCGCCAGCAGCCAAGATAGGGACATGAGGGGCTACACCTTC
TRBD1 TRBJ1-5 - TRBV6-2/TRBV6-3 CASSSRDRGRVDQPQHF TGTGCCAGCAGTTCACGGGACAGGGGGCGGGTGGATCAGCCCCAGCATTTT
TRBD1 TRBJ2-1 - TRBV29-1 CSVGTGQEHGVGNNEQFF TGCAGCGTTGGGACGGGACAGGAGCACGGGGTCGGGAACAATGAGCAGTTCTTC
- TRBJ2-3 - TRBV7-2 CASSRRTYVSTDTQYF TGTGCCAGCAGCCGCAGGACTTACGTGAGCACAGATACGCAGTATTTT
- TRBJ2-7 - TRBV6-6 CASSTTQGGPYEQYF TGTGCCAGCAGTACGACTCAGGGGGGCCCCTACGAGCAGTACTTC
TRBD1 TRBJ1-2 once TRBV30 CAWRRRDRELNYGYTF TGTGCCTGGCGTAGGAGAGACAGGGAGCTTAACTATGGCTACACCTTC
- TRBJ1-2 - TRBV28 CASSSGTNYGYTF TGTGCCAGCAGTTCAGGAACTAACTATGGCTACACCTTC
- TRBJ2-7 - TRBV6-6 CATFGRQGENEQYF TGTGCCACCTTCGGGAGACAGGGAGAGAACGAGCAGTACTTC
- TRBJ2-6 - TRBV6-5 CASRPPGGANVLTF TGTGCCAGCAGACCCCCGGGGGGGGCCAACGTCCTGACTTTC
- TRBJ2-1 - TRBV3-1/TRBV3-2 CASSWDSITYNEQFF TGTGCCAGCAGCTGGGACTCAATAACCTACAATGAGCAGTTCTTC
TRBD2 TRBJ2-5 - TRBV10-1 CASSDSLAGVETQYF TGCGCCAGCAGTGATTCCCTAGCGGGAGTAGAGACCCAGTACTTC
TRBD1 TRBJ2-1 - TRBV7-9 CASSPRDRPPPDNEQFF TGTGCCAGCAGCCCAAGGGACAGGCCCCCCCCGGACAATGAGCAGTTCTTC
TRBD1 TRBJ2-5 - TRBV6-2/TRBV6-3 CASSYEAGGTQETQYF TGTGCCAGCAGTTACGAGGCAGGGGGCACCCAAGAGACCCAGTACTTC
- TRBJ2-1 - TRBV4-3 CASSPHSYNEQFF TGCGCCAGCAGCCCCCACTCCTACAATGAGCAGTTCTTC
TRBD1 TRBJ1-4 - TRBV30 CAWARTGEKLFF TGTGCCTGGGCCCGGACAGGGGAAAAACTGTTTTTT
- TRBJ2-7 - TRBV28 CASIPSAGTHEQYF TGTGCCAGCATCCCGTCGGCGGGGACCCACGAGCAGTACTTC
- TRBJ1-5 - TRBV30 CATNQGSNQPQHF TGTGCTACAAACCAGGGCAGCAATCAGCCCCAGCATTTT
TRBD1 TRBJ2-7 few TRBV6-5 CASSRYPGGHYEQYF TGTGCCAGCAGCAGATACCCAGGGGGTCACTACGAGCAGTACTTC
- TRBJ1-5 - TRBV28 CASSPDGLRAQHF TGTGCCAGCAGTCCCGACGGGCTCAGGGCCCAGCATTTT
TRBD2 TRBJ2-3 once TRBV30 CALDGSGANTDTQYF TGTGCCTTAGATGGTAGCGGGGCTAACACAGATACGCAGTATTTT
- TRBJ2-3 - TRBV6-2/TRBV6-3 CASSPTGEHTDTQYF TGTGCCAGCAGTCCCACGGGGGAACACACAGATACGCAGTATTTT
- TRBJ1-6 - TRBV12-3/TRBV12-4 CASRRLAGTSLHF TGTGCCAGCAGACGTCTAGCGGGTACATCCCTCCACTTT
- TRBJ2-2 - TRBV19 CASRREYNGELFF TGTGCCAGCCGCAGGGAATACAACGGGGAGCTGTTTTTT
TRBD1 TRBJ2-5 - TRBV11-2 CASRRRGTGVSQETQYF TGTGCCAGCAGGCGCCGCGGGACAGGGGTGTCCCAAGAGACCCAGTACTTC
TRBD1 TRBJ1-6 - TRBV19 CASSGQGARSPLHF TGTGCCAGTAGTGGACAGGGGGCGCGTTCACCCCTCCACTTT
- TRBJ1-1 - TRBV20-1 CSARDLAEAFF TGCAGTGCTAGAGATCTCGCTGAAGCTTTCTTT
TRBD1 TRBJ2-1 - TRBV28 CASFRGGQLAYNEQFF TGTGCCAGCTTCCGAGGGGGACAGCTAGCTTACAATGAGCAGTTCTTC
TRBD1 TRBJ2-2 - TRBV5-1 CASSSAGTVLINTGELFF TGCGCCAGCAGCTCCGCTGGGACAGTCCTAATCAACACCGGGGAGCTGTTTTTT
TRBD2 TRBJ2-1 - TRBV28 CASSLSGGRTRRYEQFF TGTGCCAGCAGTTTATCAGGTGGCAGGACTAGGCGTTATGAGCAGTTCTTC
- TRBJ2-7 - TRBV4-3 CASSQVYSFKDYEQYF TGCGCCAGCAGCCAAGTCTACAGCTTTAAGGACTACGAGCAGTACTTC
- TRBJ2-7 - TRBV9 CASSVESSSAWAQYF TGTGCCAGCAGCGTAGAAAGCTCATCCGCTTGGGCGCAGTACTTC